These 5 T cell receptor beta chains were all obtained from the same sample, sequenced in a study of blood T cell repertoires in COVID-19. Using immunoSEQ multiplex PCR, the repertoire was profiled, and TCRdb retains in-frame clones only, with some absent. Seen here are about 150,000 clones, more than 75% observed once, and the top ten hold approximately 40%. Sequencing was done on a sample of peripheral blood. The receptors here all came from a man aged 50-60 years who had recovered from COVID-19.

The chain couples TRBV10-1 to TRBJ1-2, with D possibly TRBD1 on 5 matching bases. The CDR3 totals 17 residues. Germline V gene data show CDR1 as WNHNN and CDR2 as SYGVQD (reference sequence). Trimming took 0 bases from V and 4 from J, leaving 18 bases between them. CDR3 sequence: CASSESIGSLGAYGYTF. CDR3 coding DNA: TGCGCCAGCAGTGAGTCGATCGGCAGCCTAGGGGCCTATGGCTACACCTTC.

The chain links TRBV18 to TRBJ2-1; 8 nucleotides match TRBD2. Germline values: CDR1 KGHSH, CDR2 LQKENI. The CDR3 has 15 residues. V lost 2 bases and J lost 6; bases outside the gene matches: 6. In nucleotides, the CDR3 is TGTGCCAGCTCACCAGTCGCGGGGGGAAGCAATGAGCAGTTCTTC. Translating it yields CASSPVAGGSNEQFF.

Points on this clone: The sample contains more than one DNA sequence encoding this CDR3. The CDR3 bases are TGTGCCAGCTCACTGGACAGGGATCAGCCCCAGCATTTT. It yields the protein CASSLDRDQPQHF. This rearrangement joins TRBV18 to TRBJ1-5; 8 nucleotides align to TRBD1. Germline assignment: CDR1 KGHSH and CDR2 LQKENI. CDR3 length: 13 amino acids. J gave up 5 bases and V 4 bases, and 1 base lay outside the gene matches.

This chain links TRBV4-1 with TRBJ1-1; TRBD1 is a possible D gene (6 bases). Germline CDR1 reads MGHRA; CDR2 reads YSYEKL. V was cut by 4 bases and J by 1 base, with 13 bases left in between. The CDR3 is 15 amino acids. CDR3 in DNA: TGCGCCAGCAGCCCAGGGGACGTAAAGAACACTGAAGCTTTCTTT. Translated: CASSPGDVKNTEAFF.

V and J are TRBV3-1 (or the pseudogene TRBV3-2) and TRBJ2-5, with 14 bases lining up with TRBD2. V was clipped by 0 bases and J by 5 bases; unmatched bases: 8. The germline CDR1 and CDR2 sequences are LGHDT and YNNKEL (reference sequence). The CDR3 extends over 18 amino acids. CDR3 DNA sequence: TGTGCCAGCAGCCAAGATAAGACTAGCGGGGGGGCATGGGAGACCCAGTACTTC. Translation gives CASSQDKTSGGAWETQYF.